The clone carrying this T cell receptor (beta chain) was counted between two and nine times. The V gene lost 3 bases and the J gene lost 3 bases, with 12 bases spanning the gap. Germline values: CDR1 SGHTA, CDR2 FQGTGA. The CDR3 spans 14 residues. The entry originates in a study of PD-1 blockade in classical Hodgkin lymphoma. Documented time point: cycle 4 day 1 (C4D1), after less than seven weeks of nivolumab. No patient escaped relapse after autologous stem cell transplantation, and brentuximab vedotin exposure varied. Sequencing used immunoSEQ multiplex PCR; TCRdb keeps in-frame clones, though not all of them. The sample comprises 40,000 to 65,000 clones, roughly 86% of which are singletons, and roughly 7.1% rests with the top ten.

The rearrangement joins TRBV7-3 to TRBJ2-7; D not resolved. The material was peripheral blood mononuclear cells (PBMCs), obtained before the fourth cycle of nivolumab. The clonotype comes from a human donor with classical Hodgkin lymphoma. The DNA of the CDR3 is TGTGCCAGCAGCTTCTCACTTGCAGACTACGAGCAGTACTTC. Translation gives CASSFSLADYEQYF.